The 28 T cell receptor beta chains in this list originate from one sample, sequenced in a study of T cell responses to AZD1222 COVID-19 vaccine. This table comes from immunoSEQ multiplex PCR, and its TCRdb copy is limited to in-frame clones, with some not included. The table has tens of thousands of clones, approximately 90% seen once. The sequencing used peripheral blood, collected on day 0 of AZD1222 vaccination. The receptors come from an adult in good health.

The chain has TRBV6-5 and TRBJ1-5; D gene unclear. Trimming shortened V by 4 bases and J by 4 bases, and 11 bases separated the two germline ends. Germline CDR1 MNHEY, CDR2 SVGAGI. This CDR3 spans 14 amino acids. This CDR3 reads CASSSGRFNQPQHF. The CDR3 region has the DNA TGTGCCAGCAGTTCCGGACGGTTTAATCAGCCCCAGCATTTT.

CDR3 residues: CASTDRAYTGELFF. As DNA, the CDR3 is TGTGCCAGTACCGACAGGGCCTACACCGGGGAGCTGTTTTTT. The chain uses TRBV19 and TRBJ2-2, with 7 bases aligning to TRBD1. V was clipped by 7 bases and J by 3 bases; unmatched bases: 5. From germline, CDR1 is LNHDA and CDR2 SQIVND (reference sequence). The CDR3 runs to 14 residues.

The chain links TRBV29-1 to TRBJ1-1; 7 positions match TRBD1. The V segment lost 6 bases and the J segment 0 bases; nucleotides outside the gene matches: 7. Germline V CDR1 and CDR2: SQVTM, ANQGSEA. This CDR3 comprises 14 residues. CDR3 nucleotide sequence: TGCAGCGTCACAAAGGGGGCGGTGAACACTGAAGCTTTCTTT. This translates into CSVTKGAVNTEAFF.

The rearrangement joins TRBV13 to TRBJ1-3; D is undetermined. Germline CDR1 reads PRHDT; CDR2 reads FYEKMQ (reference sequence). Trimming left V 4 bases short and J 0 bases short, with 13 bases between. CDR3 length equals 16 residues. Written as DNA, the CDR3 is TGTGCCAGCAGCTCCCCGGATCTAAGCTCTGGAAACACCATATATTTT. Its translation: CASSSPDLSSGNTIYF.

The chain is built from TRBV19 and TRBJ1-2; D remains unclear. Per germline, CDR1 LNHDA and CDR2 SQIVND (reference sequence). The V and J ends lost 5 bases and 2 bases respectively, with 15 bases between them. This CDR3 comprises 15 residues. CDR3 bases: TGTGCCAGTAGTGGGCCCAATTTGGCGAACTATGGCTACACCTTC. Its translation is CASSGPNLANYGYTF.

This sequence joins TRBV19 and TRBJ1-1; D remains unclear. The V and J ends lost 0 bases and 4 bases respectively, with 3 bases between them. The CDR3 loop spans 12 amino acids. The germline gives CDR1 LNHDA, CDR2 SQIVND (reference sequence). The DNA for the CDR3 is TGTGCCAGTAGTATAGAGGGCACTGAAGCTTTCTTT. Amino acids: CASSIEGTEAFF.

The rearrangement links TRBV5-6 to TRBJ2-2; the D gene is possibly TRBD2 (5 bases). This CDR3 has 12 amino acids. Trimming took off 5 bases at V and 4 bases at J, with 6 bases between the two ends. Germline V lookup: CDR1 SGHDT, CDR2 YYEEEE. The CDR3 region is CASRGVTGELFF. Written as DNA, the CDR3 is TGTGCCAGCAGGGGAGTCACCGGGGAGCTGTTTTTT.

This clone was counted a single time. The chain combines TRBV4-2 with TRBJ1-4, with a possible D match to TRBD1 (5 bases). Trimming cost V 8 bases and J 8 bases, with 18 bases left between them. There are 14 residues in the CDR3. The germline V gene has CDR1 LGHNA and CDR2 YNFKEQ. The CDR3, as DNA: TGTGCCAGCGCCACTTTCGGGGACGAGGAAAAACTGTTTTTT. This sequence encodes CASATFGDEEKLFF.

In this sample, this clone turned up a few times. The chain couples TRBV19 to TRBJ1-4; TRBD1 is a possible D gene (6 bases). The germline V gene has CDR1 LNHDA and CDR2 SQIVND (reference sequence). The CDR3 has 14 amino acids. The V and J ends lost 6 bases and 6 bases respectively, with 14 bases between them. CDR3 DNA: TGTGCCAGTAGACAGGGACGGTCGGATGAAAAACTGTTTTTT. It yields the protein CASRQGRSDEKLFF.

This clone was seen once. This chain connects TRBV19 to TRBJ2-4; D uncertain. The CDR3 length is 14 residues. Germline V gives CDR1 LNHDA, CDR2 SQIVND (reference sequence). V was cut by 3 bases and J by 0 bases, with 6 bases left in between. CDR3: CASSIPIAKNIQYF. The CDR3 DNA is TGTGCCAGTAGTATTCCGATAGCCAAAAACATTCAGTACTTC.

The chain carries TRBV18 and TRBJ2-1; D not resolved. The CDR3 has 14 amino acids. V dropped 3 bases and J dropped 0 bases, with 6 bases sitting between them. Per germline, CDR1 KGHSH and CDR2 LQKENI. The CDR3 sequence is CASSPLSSYNEQFF. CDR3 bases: TGTGCCAGCTCACCTCTAAGCTCCTACAATGAGCAGTTCTTC.

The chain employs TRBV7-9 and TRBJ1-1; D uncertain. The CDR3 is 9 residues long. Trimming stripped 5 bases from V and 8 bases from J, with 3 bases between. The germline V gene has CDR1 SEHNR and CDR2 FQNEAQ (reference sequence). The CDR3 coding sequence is TGTGCCAGCAGCCCCGAAGCTTTCTTT. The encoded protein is CASSPEAFF.

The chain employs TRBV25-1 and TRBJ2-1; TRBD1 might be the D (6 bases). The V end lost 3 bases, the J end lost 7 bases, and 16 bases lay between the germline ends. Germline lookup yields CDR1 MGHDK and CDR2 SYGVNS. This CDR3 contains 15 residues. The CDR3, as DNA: TGTGCCAGCAGTGAGGGACCACGGGACACGAATGAGCAGTTCTTC. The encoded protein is CASSEGPRDTNEQFF. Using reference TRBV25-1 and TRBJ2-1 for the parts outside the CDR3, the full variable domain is EADIYQTPRYLVIGTGKKITLECSQTMGHDKMYWYQQDPGMELHLIHYSYGVNSTEKGDLSSESTVSRIRTEHFPLTLESARPSHTSQYLCASSEGPRDTNEQFFGPGTRLTVL.

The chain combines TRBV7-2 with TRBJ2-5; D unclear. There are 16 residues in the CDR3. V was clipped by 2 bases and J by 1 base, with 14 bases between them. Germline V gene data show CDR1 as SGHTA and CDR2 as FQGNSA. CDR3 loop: CASSLPGLPTQETQYF. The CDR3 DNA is TGTGCCAGCAGCTTACCGGGCCTTCCTACCCAAGAGACCCAGTACTTC.

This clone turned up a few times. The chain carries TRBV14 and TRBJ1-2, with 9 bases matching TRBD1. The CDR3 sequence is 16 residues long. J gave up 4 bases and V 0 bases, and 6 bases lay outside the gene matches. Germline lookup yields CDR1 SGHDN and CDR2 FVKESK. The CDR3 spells CASSQEGTGLIYGYTF. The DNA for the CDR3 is TGTGCCAGCAGCCAAGAAGGGACAGGGCTTATCTATGGCTACACCTTC.

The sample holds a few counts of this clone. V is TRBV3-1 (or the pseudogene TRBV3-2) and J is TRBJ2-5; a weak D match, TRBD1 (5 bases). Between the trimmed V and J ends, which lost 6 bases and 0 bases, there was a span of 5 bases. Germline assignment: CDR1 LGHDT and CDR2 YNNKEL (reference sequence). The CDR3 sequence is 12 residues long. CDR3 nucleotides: TGTGCCAGCAGACAGGACCAAGAGACCCAGTACTTC. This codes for CASRQDQETQYF.

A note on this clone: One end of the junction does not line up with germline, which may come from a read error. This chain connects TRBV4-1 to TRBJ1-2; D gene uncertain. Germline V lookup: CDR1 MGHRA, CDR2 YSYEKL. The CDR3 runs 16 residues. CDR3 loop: CASKRRHVPSNYGYTF. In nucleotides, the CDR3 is TGCGCGAGCAAACGTCGACACGTTCCCTCTAACTATGGCTACACCTTC.

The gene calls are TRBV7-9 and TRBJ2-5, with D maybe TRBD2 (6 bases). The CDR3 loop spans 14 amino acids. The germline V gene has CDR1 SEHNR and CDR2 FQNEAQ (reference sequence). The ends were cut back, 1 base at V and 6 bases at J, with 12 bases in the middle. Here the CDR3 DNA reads TGTGCCAGCAGCTTAGTAGGAGGGCAGAAGACCCAGTACTTC. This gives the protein CASSLVGGQKTQYF.

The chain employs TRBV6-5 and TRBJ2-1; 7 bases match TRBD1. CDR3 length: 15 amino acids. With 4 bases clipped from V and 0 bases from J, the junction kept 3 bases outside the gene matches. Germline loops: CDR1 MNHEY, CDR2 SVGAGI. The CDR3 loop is CASSWDSSSYNEQFF. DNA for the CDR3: TGTGCCAGCAGTTGGGACAGCAGCTCCTACAATGAGCAGTTCTTC.

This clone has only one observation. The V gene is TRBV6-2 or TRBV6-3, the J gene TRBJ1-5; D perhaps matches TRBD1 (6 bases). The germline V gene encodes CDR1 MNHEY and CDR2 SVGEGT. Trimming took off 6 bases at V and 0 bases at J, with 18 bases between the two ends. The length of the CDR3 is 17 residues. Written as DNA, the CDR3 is TGTGCCAGCAGCCCTGGGGGGGGCGCCTCTAGCAATCAGCCCCAGCATTTT. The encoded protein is CASSPGGGASSNQPQHF.

CDR3 amino acids: CAISGSLEGAMTDTQYF. CDR3 DNA: TGTGCCATCAGTGGGTCCCTGGAGGGGGCAATGACAGATACGCAGTATTTT. This rearrangement joins TRBV10-3 to TRBJ2-3, with TRBD1 as a possible D gene (7 bases). CDR3 length equals 17 residues. Germline CDR1 ENHRY, CDR2 SYGVKD. Trimming cost V 4 bases and J 3 bases, with 20 bases left between them.

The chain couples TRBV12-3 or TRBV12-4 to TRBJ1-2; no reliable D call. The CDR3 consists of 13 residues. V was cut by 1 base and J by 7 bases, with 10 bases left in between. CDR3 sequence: CASSLGVLAGYTF. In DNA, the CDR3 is TGTGCCAGCAGTTTAGGGGTTCTGGCTGGCTACACCTTC.

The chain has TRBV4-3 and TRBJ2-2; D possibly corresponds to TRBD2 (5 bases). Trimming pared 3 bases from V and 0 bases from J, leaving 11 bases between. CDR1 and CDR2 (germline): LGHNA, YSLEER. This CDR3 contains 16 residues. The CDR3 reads CASSHGAETNTGELFF. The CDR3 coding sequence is TGCGCCAGCAGCCATGGAGCGGAGACGAACACCGGGGAGCTGTTTTTT.

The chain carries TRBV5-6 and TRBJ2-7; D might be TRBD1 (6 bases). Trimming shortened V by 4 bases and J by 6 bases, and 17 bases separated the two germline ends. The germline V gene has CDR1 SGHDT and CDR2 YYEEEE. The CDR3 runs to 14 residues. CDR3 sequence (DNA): TGTGCCAGCAGCCCTACAGGGTTGGTACGCGAGCAGTACTTC. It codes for CASSPTGLVREQYF. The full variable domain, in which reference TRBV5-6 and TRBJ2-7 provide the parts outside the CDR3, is DAGVTQSPTHLIKTRGQQVTLRCSPKSGHDTVSWYQQALGQGPQFIFQYYEEEERQRGNFPDRFSGHQFPNYSSELNVNALLLGDSALYLCASSPTGLVREQYFGPGTRLTVT.

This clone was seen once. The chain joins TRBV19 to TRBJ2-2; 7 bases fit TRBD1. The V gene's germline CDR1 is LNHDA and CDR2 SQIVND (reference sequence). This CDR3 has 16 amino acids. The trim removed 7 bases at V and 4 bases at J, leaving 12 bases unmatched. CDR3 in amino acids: CASKAGGLLGTGELFF. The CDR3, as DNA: TGTGCCAGTAAGGCAGGGGGTCTTCTCGGCACCGGGGAGCTGTTTTTT.

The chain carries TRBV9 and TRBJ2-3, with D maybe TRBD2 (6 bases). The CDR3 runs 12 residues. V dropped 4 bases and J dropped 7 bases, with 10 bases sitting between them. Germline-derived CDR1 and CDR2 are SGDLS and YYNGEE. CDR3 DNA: TGTGCCAGCAGCAGGGGAGGAAATACGCAGTATTTT. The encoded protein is CASSRGGNTQYF.

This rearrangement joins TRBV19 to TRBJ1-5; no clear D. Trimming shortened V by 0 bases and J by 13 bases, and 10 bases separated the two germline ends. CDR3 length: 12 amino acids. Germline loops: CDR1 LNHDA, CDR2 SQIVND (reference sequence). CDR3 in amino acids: CASSIEDRKQHF. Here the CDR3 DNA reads TGTGCCAGTAGTATAGAGGATCGGAAGCAGCATTTT.

CDR3 residues: CASTPRTGNTEAFF. CDR3 nucleotides: TGTGCCAGCACCCCAAGGACAGGGAACACTGAAGCTTTCTTT. This chain uses TRBV2 with TRBJ1-1; 7 bases map to TRBD1. Losses at the gene ends were 7 bases for V and 1 base for J; bases not matched to a gene: 6. This CDR3 has 14 amino acids. CDR1 and CDR2 (germline): SNHLY, FYNNEI.